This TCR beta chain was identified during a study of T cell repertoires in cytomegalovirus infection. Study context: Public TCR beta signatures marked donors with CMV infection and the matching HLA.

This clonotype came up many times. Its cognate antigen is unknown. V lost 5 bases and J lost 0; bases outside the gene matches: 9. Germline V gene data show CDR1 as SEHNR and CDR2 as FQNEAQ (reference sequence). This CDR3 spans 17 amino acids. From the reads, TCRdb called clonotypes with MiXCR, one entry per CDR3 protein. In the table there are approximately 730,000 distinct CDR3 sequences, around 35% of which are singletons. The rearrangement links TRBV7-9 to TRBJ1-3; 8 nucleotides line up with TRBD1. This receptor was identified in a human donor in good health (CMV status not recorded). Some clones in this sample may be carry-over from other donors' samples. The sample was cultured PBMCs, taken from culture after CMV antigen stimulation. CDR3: CASSPLGQGRSGNTIYF. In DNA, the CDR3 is TGTGCCAGCAGCCCCCTCGGACAGGGACGCTCTGGAAACACCATATATTTT.